These 18 T cell receptor beta chains were sequenced from one sample in a study of T-cell memory formation after mild COVID-19. TCRdb reanalysed the 5' RACE reads using MiXCR and keeps one entry per CDR3 protein. Of 400,000 or so distinct CDR3 sequences in the sample, around 20% were seen once. Sequencing used PBMCs or a T cell subset sorted from them (not recorded which). These TCRs come from an adult woman who had mild COVID-19 (a few samples of this study predate the infection). Cell type and time point are not known.

J is TRBJ1-2 and V is TRBV6-5, with D possibly being TRBD1 (5 bases). CDR1 and CDR2 (germline): MNHEY, SVGAGI. V lost 3 bases to trimming and J lost 4 bases, with 12 bases between them. The CDR3 length is 14 residues. This chain's CDR3 is CASSYGTDGYGYTF. The CDR3 DNA sequence: TGTGCCAGCAGTTATGGGACGGACGGCTATGGCTACACCTTC.

This rearrangement joins TRBV6-2 or TRBV6-3 to TRBJ1-1; a weak D match, TRBD1 (6 bases). The CDR3 contains 14 residues. Germline assignment: CDR1 MNHEY and CDR2 SVGEGT. V was pared by 5 bases and J by 0 bases, with 10 bases between. CDR3 amino acids: CASSDNRVNTEAFF. The CDR3, as DNA: TGTGCCAGCAGTGACAACAGGGTGAACACTGAAGCTTTCTTT.

In this sample, this clonotype turned up a few times. The chain links TRBV25-1 to TRBJ1-2, with 9 bases identical to TRBD1. CDR3 length: 15 residues. Germline lookup yields CDR1 MGHDK and CDR2 SYGVNS. Losses at the gene ends were 5 bases for V and 7 bases for J; bases not matched to a gene: 11. This chain's CDR3 is CASSNTGGAGFGYTF. The CDR3 nucleotides read TGTGCCAGCAGTAACACAGGGGGCGCCGGGTTTGGCTACACCTTC.

This clonotype was found a few times. The CDR3 region is CASSSGTQGFEQPQHF. DNA for the CDR3: TGTGCCAGCAGCTCAGGCACACAGGGGTTTGAACAGCCCCAGCATTTT. This chain uses TRBV5-6 with TRBJ1-5; 7 bases are shared with TRBD1. The V segment lost 3 bases and the J segment 7 bases; nucleotides outside the gene matches: 13. The germline V gene encodes CDR1 SGHDT and CDR2 YYEEEE. The CDR3 extends over 16 amino acids. Using reference TRBV5-6 and TRBJ1-5 for the parts outside the CDR3, the full variable domain is DAGVTQSPTHLIKTRGQQVTLRCSPKSGHDTVSWYQQALGQGPQFIFQYYEEEERQRGNFPDRFSGHQFPNYSSELNVNALLLGDSALYLCASSSGTQGFEQPQHFGDGTRLSIL.

The sample holds a few counts of this clonotype. This rearrangement joins TRBV9 to TRBJ1-5; D ambiguous. Germline V lookup: CDR1 SGDLS, CDR2 YYNGEE. V lost 2 bases, J lost 10 bases, and 16 bases lay in between. This CDR3 has 14 amino acids. CDR3 in amino acids: CASSVASDLYPQHF. CDR3 nucleotides: TGTGCCAGCAGCGTCGCTTCCGACCTCTACCCCCAGCATTTT.

The rearrangement joins TRBV7-8 to TRBJ2-2; D remains ambiguous. Per germline, CDR1 SGHVS and CDR2 FQNEAQ. This CDR3 is built from 15 residues. V dropped 0 bases and J dropped 1 base, with 6 bases sitting between them. CDR3 nucleotide sequence: TGTGCCAGCAGCTTAGCGGAGCAGAACACCGGGGAGCTGTTTTTT. Translated: CASSLAEQNTGELFF.

The rearrangement joins TRBV24-1 to TRBJ2-7; D is tentatively TRBD1 or TRBD2 (5 bases each). Germline loops: CDR1 KGHDR, CDR2 SFDVKD. V dropped 5 bases and J dropped 7 bases, with 11 bases sitting between them. CDR3 length equals 12 residues. The CDR3 spells CATSGGPGEQYF. CDR3 DNA: TGTGCCACCAGTGGCGGGCCAGGGGAGCAGTACTTC.

This sequence joins TRBV6-1 and TRBJ1-2; D may be TRBD1 (5 bases). V lost 2 bases and J 10 bases, leaving 14 bases between the germline ends. Germline CDR1 is MNHNS and CDR2 is SASEGT. CDR3 size: 13 residues. The CDR3 loop is CASSELPGLNYTF. The CDR3 DNA is TGTGCCAGCAGTGAACTCCCAGGGCTCAACTACACCTTC.

The chain has TRBV4-1 and TRBJ2-5, with TRBD2 identical over 9 bases. J was trimmed by 3 bases and V by 1 base; bases with no gene match: 6. The V gene's germline CDR1 is MGHRA and CDR2 YSYEKL. This CDR3 spans 16 amino acids. The CDR3 loop is CASSQVGGGAEETQYF. The CDR3 DNA reads as TGCGCCAGCAGCCAAGTGGGCGGGGGGGCGGAAGAGACCCAGTACTTC.

The chain links TRBV29-1 to TRBJ2-7, with unresolved D. Between the trimmed V and J ends, which lost 1 base and 2 bases, there was a span of 12 bases. CDR3 length: 14 amino acids. Germline V lookup: CDR1 SQVTM, CDR2 ANQGSEA. CDR3 residues: CSVEGLPGAYEQYF. DNA for the CDR3: TGCAGCGTTGAAGGTCTTCCAGGAGCCTACGAGCAGTACTTC.

This clonotype was seen more than once but under ten times. J is TRBJ1-2 and V is TRBV5-1, with TRBD1 matching 11 bases. The CDR3 covers 16 residues. CDR1 and CDR2 (germline): SGHRS, YFSETQ. V gave up 3 bases and J gave up 4 bases; unmatched junction bases: 8. The CDR3, as DNA: TGCGCCAGCAGCTCGACCAGGACAGGGGGCATCTATGGCTACACCTTC. Translating it yields CASSSTRTGGIYGYTF.

CDR3 nucleotide sequence: TGTGCCAGCAGTATTCCCGGGGGCTACAATGAGCAGTTCTTC. Its translation is CASSIPGGYNEQFF. V and J are TRBV12-3 or TRBV12-4 and TRBJ2-1; possible D gene TRBD2, 6 bases. V was trimmed by 5 bases and J by 3 bases, leaving 11 bases between them. The CDR3 runs to 14 residues.

A few counts support this clonotype. The rearrangement links TRBV6-5 to TRBJ2-6; unclear D gene. V was trimmed by 7 bases and J by 2 bases, leaving 6 bases between them. The CDR3 runs 13 residues. Germline V gene data show CDR1 as MNHEY and CDR2 as SVGAGI. CDR3 protein: CASTWAGANVLTF. DNA for the CDR3: TGTGCCAGCACGTGGGCTGGGGCCAACGTCCTGACTTTC.

This chain's CDR3 is CSVNDLNTEAFF. CDR3 nucleotides: TGCAGCGTAAACGACCTGAACACTGAAGCTTTCTTT. The chain carries TRBV29-1 and TRBJ1-1; no firm D call. V was clipped by 6 bases and J by 0 bases, with 8 bases between them. This CDR3 contains 12 residues. CDR1 and CDR2 (germline): SQVTM, ANQGSEA.

The chain couples TRBV4-1 to TRBJ2-7; D ambiguous. CDR1 is MGHRA, CDR2 YSYEKL, per germline. Trimming took 5 bases from V and 1 from J, leaving 15 bases between them. The CDR3 is 15 amino acids. CDR3 sequence reads: CASSGLPGPSYEQYF. CDR3 sequence (DNA): TGCGCCAGCAGCGGGCTCCCGGGTCCGTCCTACGAGCAGTACTTC.

This clonotype was seen a few times. The V call is TRBV20-1, the J call TRBJ1-1; 9 bases line up with TRBD1. This CDR3 is 13 amino acids long. The V segment lost 3 bases and the J segment 3 bases; nucleotides outside the gene matches: 2. Germline CDR1 is DFQATT and CDR2 is SNEGSKA (reference sequence). The CDR3 coding sequence is TGCAGTGCTAGGGACAGGGGCCACACTGAAGCTTTCTTT. This gives the protein CSARDRGHTEAFF.

This clonotype was found a few times. The CDR3 spells CASSLALQIGTGATQYF. The CDR3 nucleotides read TGTGCCAGCAGTTTGGCATTGCAGATCGGGACAGGGGCGACCCAGTACTTC. V gene TRBV12-3 or TRBV12-4 combines with J gene TRBJ2-5, with 10 nucleotides matching TRBD1. V was pared by 3 bases and J by 7 bases, with 14 bases of the junction left unmatched. This CDR3 has 17 residues.

This chain uses TRBV6-6 with TRBJ1-5; TRBD1 matches 8 bases. Germline assignment: CDR1 MNHNY and CDR2 SVGAGI (reference sequence). V lost 4 bases, J lost 4 bases, and 6 bases stayed unmatched. The CDR3 totals 15 residues. CDR3 coding DNA: TGTGCCAGCAGTTCAACAGGGGGGGGGAATCAGCCCCAGCATTTT. It yields the protein CASSSTGGGNQPQHF.